These 8 T cell receptor beta chains came from one sample sequenced in a study of control samples from healthy donors and cancer patients. TCRdb keeps only in-frame clones here, not all; method: immunoSEQ multiplex PCR. The sample includes 82,000 or so clones, over 90% of them seen just once. Input material: blood. The source is a woman aged 18-29 years in good health.

V and J are TRBV27 and TRBJ1-1; no clear D gene. This CDR3 region has 14 residues. Germline V lookup: CDR1 MNHEY, CDR2 SMNVEV (reference sequence). V was shortened by 1 base and J by 1 base, with 7 bases between the two germline ends. The CDR3 here is CASSLLRTNTEAFF. In nucleotides, the CDR3 is TGTGCCAGCAGTTTATTACGGACGAACACTGAAGCTTTCTTT.

The rearrangement uses TRBV15 and TRBJ2-7, with a tentative D call TRBD1 (6 bases). Trimming removed 6 bases from V and 5 bases from J, with 11 bases in between. Germline values: CDR1 LNHNV, CDR2 YYDKDF (reference sequence). The CDR3 is 12 residues long. The CDR3 DNA follows: TGTGCCACCAGAAGGGGGATGGACGAGCAGTACTTC. Protein sequence: CATRRGMDEQYF. Together with reference TRBV15 and TRBJ2-7, the CDR3 gives the full variable domain: DAMVIQNPRYQVTQFGKPVTLSCSQTLNHNVMYWYQQKSSQAPKLLFHYYDKDFNNEADTPDNFQSRRPNTSFCFLDIRSPGLGDTAMYLCATRRGMDEQYFGPGTRLTVT.

Only one count was recorded for this clone. The chain links TRBV4-1 to TRBJ1-2, with D perhaps matching TRBD1 (6 bases). The V gene's germline CDR1 is MGHRA and CDR2 YSYEKL. The CDR3 covers 15 residues. Trimming removed 2 bases from V and 8 bases from J, with 18 bases in between. The CDR3 nucleotides are TGCGCCAGCAGCCAACCGGGACAAGATTCTAGGGGCTACACCTTC. Its protein is CASSQPGQDSRGYTF.

This sequence joins TRBV7-9 and TRBJ2-3, with D tentatively TRBD2 (6 bases). Germline-derived CDR1 and CDR2 are SEHNR and FQNEAQ (reference sequence). The CDR3 covers 14 residues. Between the trimmed V and J ends, which lost 2 bases and 7 bases, there was a span of 13 bases. CDR3 nucleotide sequence: TGTGCCAGCAGCTTAACCTCCGGGGGAAATACGCAGTATTTT. Amino acids: CASSLTSGGNTQYF.

V is TRBV28 and J is TRBJ2-7; D is perhaps TRBD1 (6 bases). This CDR3 has 14 amino acids. CDR1 and CDR2 (germline): MDHEN, SYDVKM. Trimming removed 5 bases from V and 4 bases from J, with 15 bases in between. CDR3 in DNA: TGTGCCAGCAGTCCTTTGGGGGCGGAGTACGAGCAGTACTTC. Protein product: CASSPLGAEYEQYF.

V and J are TRBV27 and TRBJ2-3; unclear D gene. The V and J ends lost 2 bases and 0 bases respectively, with 15 bases between them. In germline, CDR1 is MNHEY, CDR2 SMNVEV (reference sequence). This CDR3 contains 17 residues. The CDR3 protein is CASSLSWAEPSTDTQYF. The CDR3 DNA reads TGTGCCAGCAGTTTAAGTTGGGCAGAACCTAGCACAGATACGCAGTATTTT.

The chain carries TRBV4-1 and TRBJ1-4; D is unclear. The CDR3 sequence is 13 residues long. V was trimmed by 1 base and J by 4 bases, leaving 4 bases between them. The V gene's germline CDR1 is MGHRA and CDR2 YSYEKL. The CDR3 reads CASSQVDNEKLFF. CDR3 in DNA: TGCGCCAGCAGCCAAGTAGATAATGAAAAACTGTTTTTT.

The chain recombines TRBV6-5 with TRBJ2-7, with unresolved D. Germline V gene sequence: CDR1 MNHEY, CDR2 SVGAGI. The CDR3 is made up of 14 amino acids. Trimming took 5 bases from V and 3 from J, leaving 14 bases between them. This chain's CDR3 is CASSPRPTGYEQYF. Here the CDR3 DNA reads TGTGCCAGCAGTCCCCGACCAACCGGCTACGAGCAGTACTTC.